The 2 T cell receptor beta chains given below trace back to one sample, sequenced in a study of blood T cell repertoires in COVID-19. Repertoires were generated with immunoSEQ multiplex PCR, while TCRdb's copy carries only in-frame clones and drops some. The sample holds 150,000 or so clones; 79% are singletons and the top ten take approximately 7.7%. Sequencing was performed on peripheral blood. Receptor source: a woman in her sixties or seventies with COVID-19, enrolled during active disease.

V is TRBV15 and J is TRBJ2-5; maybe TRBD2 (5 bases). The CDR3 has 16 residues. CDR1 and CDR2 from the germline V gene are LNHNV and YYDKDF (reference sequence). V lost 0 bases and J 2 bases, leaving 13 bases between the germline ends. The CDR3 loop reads CATSRDLPSTQETQYF. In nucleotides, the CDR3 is TGTGCCACCAGCAGAGATCTGCCTAGCACTCAAGAGACCCAGTACTTC.

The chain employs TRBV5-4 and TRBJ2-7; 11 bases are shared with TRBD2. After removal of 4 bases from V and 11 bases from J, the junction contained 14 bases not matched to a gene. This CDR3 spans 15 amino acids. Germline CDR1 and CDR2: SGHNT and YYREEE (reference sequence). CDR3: CASSPIAGLAAGKYF. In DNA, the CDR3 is TGTGCCAGCAGCCCCATCGCGGGACTAGCGGCCGGAAAGTACTTC.